This T cell receptor (beta chain) was recovered during a study of CD8 T cells in ankylosing spondylitis. TCRdb fed the 5' RACE reads into MiXCR, producing one record per CDR3 protein. The repertoire holds hundreds of thousands of distinct CDR3 sequences, with around 9.2% as singletons. Many counts were recorded for this clonotype. The CDR3 is 16 residues long. From germline, CDR1 is SEHNR and CDR2 FQNEAQ (reference sequence). V shed 2 bases and J 6 bases; nucleotides not matched to a gene: 11. Specimen: blood, either unsorted or a sorted T cell fraction (not recorded which). The rearrangement joins TRBV7-9 to TRBJ2-7, with TRBD1 identical over 9 bases. This clonotype was obtained from a male donor with ankylosing spondylitis or in good health (not recorded which). CDR3 bases: TGTGCCAGCAGCTTACTTCCGGGACAGGGTCATTCCGAGCAGTACTTC. Protein: CASSLLPGQGHSEQYF.